Each of the 20 T cell receptor beta chains below was sequenced from the same sample in a study of cytotoxic CD8 clonotypes in ibrutinib-treated CLL. The repertoire was sequenced with immunoSEQ multiplex PCR; TCRdb's copy has only in-frame clones and lacks some. The sample contains roughly 15,000 clones, 64% of which appear only once. This specimen consisted of PBMCs, obtained before ibrutinib treatment. The receptors here all came from a human donor with chronic lymphocytic leukemia.

This chain links TRBV5-1 with TRBJ2-6; D gene unclear. This CDR3 contains 16 residues. Germline-derived CDR1 and CDR2 are SGHRS and YFSETQ. V gave up 0 bases and J gave up 4 bases, with 11 bases separating them. The chain's CDR3 is CASSLEAGTGANVLTF. CDR3 nucleotides: TGCGCCAGCAGCTTGGAGGCAGGAACCGGGGCCAACGTCCTGACTTTC.

The gene calls are TRBV7-6 and TRBJ1-6; a possible D gene is TRBD1 (5 bases). The CDR3 length is 17 residues. The V end lost 3 bases, the J end lost 0 bases, and 12 bases lay between the germline ends. The germline CDR1 and CDR2 sequences are SGHVS and FNYEAQ. For the CDR3, the DNA is TGTGCCAGCAGCTTTGGGACCGCAGACTCCTATAATTCACCCCTCCACTTT. This gives the protein CASSFGTADSYNSPLHF.

Within the sample, this clone is large (0.1 to 1%). This chain's CDR3 is CASSQDLVTFYGYTF. Here the CDR3 DNA reads TGCGCCAGCAGCCAAGATCTTGTGACATTCTATGGCTACACCTTC. The rearrangement links TRBV4-1 to TRBJ1-2; no clear D. Trimming shortened V by 0 bases and J by 4 bases, and 12 bases separated the two germline ends. CDR3 size: 15 residues. Looked up from germline, CDR1 is MGHRA and CDR2 is YSYEKL.

This clone has only a few counts. The J gene is TRBJ2-2, the V gene TRBV29-1; D gene uncertain. This CDR3 comprises 12 residues. Trimming removed 3 bases from V and 3 bases from J, with 5 bases in between. CDR1 SQVTM and CDR2 ANQGSEA come from the germline V gene. The CDR3 DNA follows: TGCAGCGTTGATGTCTACACCGGGGAGCTGTTTTTT. Residues: CSVDVYTGELFF.

The CDR3 sequence: CASSGTSGFNGELFF. In DNA, the CDR3 is TGTGCCAGCAGCGGGACTAGCGGGTTTAACGGGGAGCTGTTTTTT. The genes are TRBV5-5 and TRBJ2-2, with TRBD2 identical over 12 bases. CDR1 and CDR2 from the germline V gene are SGHKS and YYEKEE (reference sequence). CDR3 length: 15 amino acids. V trimming: 4 bases; J trimming: 7 bases; junction bases outside the gene matches: 5. The full variable domain, in which reference TRBV5-5 and TRBJ2-2 provide the parts outside the CDR3, is DAGVTQSPTHLIKTRGQQVTLRCSPISGHKSVSWYQQVLGQGPQFIFQYYEKEERGRGNFPDRFSARQFPNYSSELNVNALLLGDSALYLCASSGTSGFNGELFFGEGSRLTVL.

The J gene is TRBJ1-5, the V gene TRBV27; tentative D call: TRBD1 (6 bases). Germline CDR1 and CDR2: MNHEY and SMNVEV (reference sequence). The CDR3 contains 14 residues. The V and J ends lost 6 bases and 1 base respectively, with 10 bases between them. The CDR3 here is CASSPGVSNQPQHF. The CDR3 coding sequence is TGTGCCAGCAGCCCAGGGGTAAGCAATCAGCCCCAGCATTTT.

The rearrangement links TRBV15 to TRBJ1-2; TRBD1 matches at 8 bases. Germline V lookup: CDR1 LNHNV, CDR2 YYDKDF (reference sequence). This CDR3 has 16 amino acids. With 8 bases clipped from V and 2 bases from J, the junction kept 13 bases outside the gene matches. This CDR3 is CATHGQGGVSNYGYTF. The CDR3 DNA sequence: TGTGCCACCCATGGACAGGGAGGTGTCTCAAACTATGGCTACACCTTC.

This clone was seen a few times. The rearrangement uses TRBV9 and TRBJ2-7; D may be TRBD1 or TRBD2 (5 bases each). The germline V gene encodes CDR1 SGDLS and CDR2 YYNGEE. The CDR3 extends over 15 amino acids. V was pared by 1 base and J by 2 bases, with 13 bases between. The CDR3 DNA reads TGTGCCAGCAGCGTACGAGCCGGGACGGCCTACGAGCAGTACTTC. This codes for CASSVRAGTAYEQYF.

Note on this clone: The junction departs from germline at one end; a sequencing error may be responsible. The chain couples TRBV11-2 to TRBJ1-2; TRBD1 matches at 10 bases. The CDR3 extends over 16 amino acids. Germline V gene data show CDR1 as SGHAT and CDR2 as FQNNGV. Written as DNA, the CDR3 is TGTGTCAGCAGCTTATCCGGGGACAGGGGAGTCTGGGGCTACACCTTC. It yields the protein CVSSLSGDRGVWGYTF.

This rearrangement joins TRBV4-1 to TRBJ1-2; no clear D gene. Germline V gene sequence: CDR1 MGHRA, CDR2 YSYEKL. Trimming cost V 1 base and J 4 bases, with 10 bases left between them. The CDR3 runs to 14 residues. The CDR3 DNA reads as TGCGCCAGCAGCCAAGTCTCAGACGGCTATGGCTACACCTTC. Translating gives CASSQVSDGYGYTF.

The genes are TRBV4-2 and TRBJ2-7; 10 bases fit TRBD1. Germline CDR1 reads LGHNA; CDR2 reads YNFKEQ. J was trimmed by 3 bases and V by 4 bases; bases with no gene match: 3. The CDR3 spans 14 residues. As DNA, the CDR3 is TGTGCCAGCAGCCCGGGACAGGGGATCTACGAGCAGTACTTC. Translating gives CASSPGQGIYEQYF.

CDR3 sequence: CASSQRGPPWDTGELFF. As DNA, the CDR3 is TGTGCCAGCAGCCAAAGAGGGCCACCGTGGGACACCGGGGAGCTGTTTTTT. This chain connects TRBV4-2 to TRBJ2-2, with a possible D match to TRBD2 (5 bases). Trimming removed 2 bases at V and 3 bases at J, with 16 bases between. Germline V gives CDR1 LGHNA, CDR2 YNFKEQ. The CDR3 is 17 amino acids.

The genes are TRBV28 and TRBJ2-7, with D possibly called TRBD1 or TRBD2 (5 bases each). From germline, CDR1 is MDHEN and CDR2 SYDVKM. CDR3 size: 14 residues. The germline V and J ends were trimmed by 2 bases and 2 bases, with 10 bases remaining between them. CDR3 DNA: TGTGCCAGCAGTTTAGGGGGAACCCCCTACGAGCAGTACTTC. This codes for CASSLGGTPYEQYF.

V usage is TRBV7-9 and J usage is TRBJ1-2; 12 nucleotides align to TRBD1. V shed 5 bases and J 4 bases; nucleotides not matched to a gene: 5. The V gene's germline CDR1 is SEHNR and CDR2 FQNEAQ (reference sequence). The CDR3 runs to 15 residues. In DNA, the CDR3 is TGTGCCAGCAGCGGGACAGGGGGCCTTGGCTATGGCTACACCTTC. This encodes CASSGTGGLGYGYTF.

CDR3 in amino acids: CASSLVSGGSGNTIYF. The CDR3 DNA reads TGTGCCAGCAGCTTAGTATCCGGAGGCTCTGGAAACACCATATATTTT. This sequence joins TRBV11-2 and TRBJ1-3, with D hard to call. Germline-derived CDR1 and CDR2 are SGHAT and FQNNGV. The ends were cut back, 1 base at V and 0 bases at J, with 10 bases in the middle. The CDR3 totals 16 residues. Looking up the rest from reference TRBV11-2 and TRBJ1-3 gives the full variable domain: EAGVAQSPRYKIIEKRQSVAFWCNPISGHATLYWYQQILGQGPKLLIQFQNNGVVDDSQLPKDRFSAERLKGVDSTLKIQPAKLEDSAVYLCASSLVSGGSGNTIYFGEGSWLTVV.

The chain combines TRBV19 with TRBJ1-1, with D tentatively TRBD1 (5 bases). Trimming shortened V by 3 bases and J by 3 bases, and 14 bases separated the two germline ends. Germline V gives CDR1 LNHDA, CDR2 SQIVND (reference sequence). This CDR3 has 15 amino acids. The CDR3 DNA is TGTGCCAGTAGTATCCGAGGGGTAGGGCACACTGAAGCTTTCTTT. Translating it yields CASSIRGVGHTEAFF.

This rearrangement joins TRBV29-1 to TRBJ2-7; weak D call: TRBD2 (7 bases). Per the germline V gene, CDR1 is SQVTM and CDR2 is ANQGSEA. The V end was cut by 5 bases, the J end by 4 bases, with 27 bases between. The CDR3 consists of 17 residues. CDR3 DNA: TGCAGCGTTCGTGGGGTACGGGGGGCGAAAATTCAATACGAGCAGTACTTC. Translation gives CSVRGVRGAKIQYEQYF.

This chain connects TRBV19 to TRBJ1-1; D is unresolved. The length of the CDR3 is 15 residues. The germline V gene encodes CDR1 LNHDA and CDR2 SQIVND (reference sequence). The V end lost 0 bases, the J end lost 1 base, and 9 bases lay between the germline ends. The CDR3 region has the DNA TGTGCCAGTAGTATAGATCCAGGAGGGAACACTGAAGCTTTCTTT. It specifies CASSIDPGGNTEAFF.

The CDR3 nucleotides read TGTGCCAGCAGTTTTCGCTGGGGGGGCAGGATAACTAATGAAAAACTGTTTTTT. Translation gives CASSFRWGGRITNEKLFF. The V gene is TRBV27, the J gene TRBJ1-4; weak D call: TRBD1 (6 bases). The CDR3 length is 18 residues. Germline CDR1 is MNHEY and CDR2 is SMNVEV (reference sequence). V was cut by 3 bases and J by 1 base, with 18 bases left in between.

The chain couples TRBV5-1 to TRBJ2-3; no definite D call. The CDR3 runs to 14 residues. Germline V gene lookup returns CDR1 SGHRS and CDR2 YFSETQ. V gave up 9 bases and J gave up 0 bases, with 14 bases separating them. This chain's CDR3 is CATREVPSTDTQYF. In nucleotides, the CDR3 is TGCGCCACCCGAGAAGTACCTAGCACAGATACGCAGTATTTT.